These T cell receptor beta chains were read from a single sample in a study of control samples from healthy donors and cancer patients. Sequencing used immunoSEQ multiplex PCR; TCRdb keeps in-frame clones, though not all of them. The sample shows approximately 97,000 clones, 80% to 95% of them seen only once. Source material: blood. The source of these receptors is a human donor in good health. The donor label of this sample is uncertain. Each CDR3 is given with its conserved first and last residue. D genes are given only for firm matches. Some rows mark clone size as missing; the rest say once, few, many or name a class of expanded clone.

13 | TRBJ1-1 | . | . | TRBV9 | CASSAGATTEAFF | TGTGCCAGCAGTGCCGGGGCCACCACTGAAGCTTTCTTT
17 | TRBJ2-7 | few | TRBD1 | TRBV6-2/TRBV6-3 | CASSHETGAVRSYEQYF | TGTGCCAGCAGTCATGAGACAGGGGCGGTAAGATCCTACGAGCAGTACTTC
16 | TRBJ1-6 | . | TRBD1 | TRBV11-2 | CASSPMGQGYNSPLHF | TGTGCCAGCAGCCCAATGGGACAGGGGTATAATTCACCCCTCCACTTT
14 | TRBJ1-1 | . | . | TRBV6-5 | CASSTVAMNTEAFF | TGTGCCAGCAGCACAGTCGCCATGAACACTGAAGCTTTCTTT
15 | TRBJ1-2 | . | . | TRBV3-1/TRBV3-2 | CASSQGPGPEHGYTF | TGTGCCAGCAGCCAAGGTCCGGGGCCCGAGCATGGCTACACCTTC
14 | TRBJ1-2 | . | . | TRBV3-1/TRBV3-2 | CASSQGLGLGGYTF | TGTGCCAGCAGCCAAGGGTTAGGGCTCGGCGGCTACACCTTC
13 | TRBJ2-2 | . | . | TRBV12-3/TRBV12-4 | CASSLYGGGELFF | TGTGCCAGCAGTTTGTACGGGGGCGGGGAGCTGTTTTTT
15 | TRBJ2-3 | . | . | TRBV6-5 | CASRYSGTGTDTQYF | TGTGCCAGCCGCTATAGCGGGACAGGCACAGATACGCAGTATTTT
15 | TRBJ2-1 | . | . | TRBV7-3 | CASSATGTGPAEQFF | TGTGCCAGCAGCGCAACCGGGACTGGGCCAGCTGAGCAGTTCTTC
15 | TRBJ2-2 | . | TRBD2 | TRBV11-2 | CASSSSGGYGGELFF | TGTGCCAGCAGTTCTAGCGGGGGATATGGCGGGGAGCTGTTTTTT
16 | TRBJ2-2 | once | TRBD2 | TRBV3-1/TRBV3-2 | CASSRRTSGHTGELFF | TGTGCCAGCAGCCGAAGGACTAGCGGCCACACCGGGGAGCTGTTTTTT
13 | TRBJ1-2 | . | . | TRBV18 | CASSLGQNYGYTF | TGTGCCAGCTCACTCGGACAAAACTATGGCTACACCTTC
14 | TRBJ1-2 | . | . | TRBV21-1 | CASSKESGGDGYTF | TGTGCCAGCAGCAAAGAGTCAGGAGGAGATGGCTACACCTTC
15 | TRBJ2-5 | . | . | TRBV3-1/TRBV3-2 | CASSQFKGRAETQYF | TGTGCCAGCAGCCAGTTTAAGGGTCGGGCAGAGACCCAGTACTTC
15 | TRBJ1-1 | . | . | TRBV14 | CASSQDLGRRTEAFF | TGTGCCAGCAGCCAAGATCTAGGCCGAAGGACTGAAGCTTTCTTT
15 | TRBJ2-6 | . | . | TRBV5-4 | CASSLRASGANVLTF | TGTGCCAGCAGCTTGCGGGCCTCTGGGGCCAACGTCCTGACTTTC
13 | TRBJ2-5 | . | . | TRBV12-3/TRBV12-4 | CASSFAAQETQYF | TGTGCCAGCAGTTTCGCAGCCCAAGAGACCCAGTACTTC
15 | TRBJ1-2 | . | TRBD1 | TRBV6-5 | CASSYSPDRGKGYTF | TGTGCCAGCAGTTACTCGCCGGACAGGGGGAAAGGCTACACCTTC
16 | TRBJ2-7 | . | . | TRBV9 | CASSVASGDPVYEQYF | TGTGCCAGCAGCGTAGCGTCGGGGGACCCCGTCTACGAGCAGTACTTC
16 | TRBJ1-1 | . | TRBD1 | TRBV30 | CAWRGQGAVGNTEAFF | TGTGCCTGGAGGGGACAGGGGGCTGTGGGGAACACTGAAGCTTTCTTT
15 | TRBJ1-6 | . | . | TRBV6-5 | CASRLRVALNSPLHF | TGTGCCAGCAGACTCCGGGTCGCCCTTAATTCACCCCTCCACTTT
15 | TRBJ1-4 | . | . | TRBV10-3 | CAISESNGIGGKLFF | TGTGCCATCAGTGAGTCGAACGGAATTGGGGGGAAACTGTTTTTT
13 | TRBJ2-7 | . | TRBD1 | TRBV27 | CASSPDRGLEQYF | TGTGCCAGCAGCCCAGACAGGGGCCTGGAGCAGTACTTC
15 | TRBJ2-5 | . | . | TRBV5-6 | CASSFGRAAQETQYF | TGTGCCAGCAGCTTCGGCAGGGCCGCACAAGAGACCCAGTACTTC
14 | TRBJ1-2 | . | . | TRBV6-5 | CASSYSKTNYGYTF | TGTGCCAGCAGTTACTCCAAAACCAACTATGGCTACACCTTC
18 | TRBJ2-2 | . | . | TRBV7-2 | CASSPRMYRDANTGELFF | TGTGCCAGCAGCCCTCGAATGTACAGGGACGCGAACACCGGGGAGCTGTTTTTT
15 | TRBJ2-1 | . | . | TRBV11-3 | CASSHGRTAYNEQFF | TGTGCCAGCAGCCATGGACGGACAGCCTACAATGAGCAGTTCTTC
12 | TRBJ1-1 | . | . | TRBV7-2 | CASSLDGGVAFF | TGTGCCAGCAGCCTGGACGGGGGGGTGGCTTTCTTT
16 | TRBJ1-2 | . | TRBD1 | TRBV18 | CASSPFGTGGPYGYTF | TGTGCCAGCTCACCCTTCGGGACAGGGGGCCCCTATGGCTACACCTTC
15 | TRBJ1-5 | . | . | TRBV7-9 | CASSFGTDTYQPQHF | TGTGCCAGCAGCTTTGGTACGGACACATATCAGCCCCAGCATTTT
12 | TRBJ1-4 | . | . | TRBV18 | CASSRWDEKLFF | TGTGCCAGCTCACGCTGGGATGAAAAACTGTTTTTT
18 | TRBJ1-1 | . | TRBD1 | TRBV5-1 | CASSLAGTGGSVPTEAFF | TGCGCCAGCAGCTTGGCCGGTACAGGGGGTTCTGTCCCCACTGAAGCTTTCTTT
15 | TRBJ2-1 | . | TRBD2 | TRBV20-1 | CSASPGGVLGNEQFF | TGCAGTGCTAGTCCGGGGGGGGTCCTCGGCAATGAGCAGTTCTTC
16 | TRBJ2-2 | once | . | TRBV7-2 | CASSLRPLVNTGELFF | TGTGCCAGCAGCTTACGTCCCCTAGTGAACACCGGGGAGCTGTTTTTT
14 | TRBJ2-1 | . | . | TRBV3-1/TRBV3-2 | CASSQGISYNEQFF | TGTGCCAGCAGCCAAGGTATCTCCTACAATGAGCAGTTCTTC
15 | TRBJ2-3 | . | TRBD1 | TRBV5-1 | CASNRTGILRRYAVF | TGCGCCAGCAATAGGACAGGGATACTGCGCAGATACGCAGTATTT
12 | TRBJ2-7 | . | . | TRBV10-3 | CATGGGPYEQYF | TGTGCCACAGGGGGGGGACCTTACGAGCAGTACTTC
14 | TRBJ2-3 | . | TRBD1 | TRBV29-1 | CSGTTGGITDTQYF | TGCAGCGGAACGACAGGGGGGATCACAGATACGCAGTATTTT
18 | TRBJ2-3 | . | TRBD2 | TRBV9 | CASSAIPGGPVVTDTQYF | TGTGCCAGCAGCGCGATACCGGGGGGGCCAGTTGTCACAGATACGCAGTATTTT
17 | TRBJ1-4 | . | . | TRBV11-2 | CASSLGTGELRNEKLFF | TGTGCCAGCAGCTTAGGGACGGGAGAGTTAAGGAATGAAAAACTGTTTTTT
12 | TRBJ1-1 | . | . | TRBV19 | CASSNRNTEAFF | TGTGCCAGTAGCAACAGGAACACTGAAGCTTTCTTT
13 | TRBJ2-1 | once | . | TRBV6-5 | CASSPDFGYEQFF | TGTGCCAGCAGCCCGGACTTCGGGTATGAGCAGTTCTTC
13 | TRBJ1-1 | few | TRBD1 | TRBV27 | CASKGQADTEAFF | TGTGCCAGCAAGGGACAGGCGGACACTGAAGCTTTCTTT
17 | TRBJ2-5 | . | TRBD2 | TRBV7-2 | CASSLESLRGGTETQYF | TGTGCCAGCAGCTTAGAGTCTTTGCGGGGGGGCACAGAGACCCAGTACTTC
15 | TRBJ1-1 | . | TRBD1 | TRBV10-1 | CASSVQGEGNTEAFF | TGCGCCAGCAGTGTGCAGGGGGAGGGGAACACTGAAGCTTTCTTT
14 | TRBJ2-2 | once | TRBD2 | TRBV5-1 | CASSLAGGAGELFF | TGCGCCAGCAGCTTGGCCGGGGGGGCCGGGGAGCTGTTTTTT
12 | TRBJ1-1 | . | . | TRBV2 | CASKSLGFEAFF | TGTGCCAGCAAGTCGTTAGGGTTTGAAGCTTTCTTT
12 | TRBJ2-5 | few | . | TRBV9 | CASGRGLETQYF | TGTGCCAGTGGTAGGGGGTTGGAGACCCAGTACTTC
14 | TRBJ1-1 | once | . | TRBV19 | CASRSLPMNTEAFF | TGTGCCAGTAGATCATTACCAATGAACACTGAAGCTTTCTTT
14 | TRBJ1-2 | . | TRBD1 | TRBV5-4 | CASSSIGQAAGYTF | TGTGCCAGCAGCTCGATAGGACAGGCCGCAGGCTACACCTTC
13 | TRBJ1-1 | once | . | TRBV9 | CASSVGGDTEAFF | TGTGCCAGCAGCGTGGGCGGGGACACTGAAGCTTTCTTT
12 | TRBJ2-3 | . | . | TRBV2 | CASSTGPDTQYF | TGTGCCAGCAGCACAGGACCAGATACGCAGTATTTT